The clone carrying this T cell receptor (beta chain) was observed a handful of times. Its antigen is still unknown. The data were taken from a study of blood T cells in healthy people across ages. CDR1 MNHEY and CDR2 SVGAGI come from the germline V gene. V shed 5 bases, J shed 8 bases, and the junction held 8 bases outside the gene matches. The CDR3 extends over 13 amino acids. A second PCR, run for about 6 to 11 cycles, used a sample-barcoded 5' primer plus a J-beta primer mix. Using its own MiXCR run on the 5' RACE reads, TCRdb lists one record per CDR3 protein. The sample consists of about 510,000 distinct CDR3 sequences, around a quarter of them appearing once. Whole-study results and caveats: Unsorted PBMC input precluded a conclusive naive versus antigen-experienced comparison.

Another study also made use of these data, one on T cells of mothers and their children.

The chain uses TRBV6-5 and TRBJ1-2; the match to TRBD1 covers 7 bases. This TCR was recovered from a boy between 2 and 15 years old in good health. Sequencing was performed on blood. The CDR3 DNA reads TGTGCCAGCAGTACTCAGGGGGTGGGGGGCTACACCTTC. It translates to CASSTQGVGGYTF.